This is a list of T cell receptor beta chains from one sample in a study of blood T cell repertoires in COVID-19. The table came from immunoSEQ multiplex PCR; TCRdb's copy has only in-frame clones and leaves some out. Seen here are 75,000 to 80,000 clones, about 85% observed once, and the top ten hold roughly 9.7%. Sample: peripheral blood. All receptors derive from a man aged 60 to 69 with COVID-19, enrolled during active disease. Each CDR3 is given with its conserved first and last residue. The D gene is left open where the match is weak. Not every row has a clone size; where given, it reads once, few, many or a size class.

>TRBV7-3|NA|NA|TRBJ2-5
CASSIGGQETQYF
TGTGCCAGCAGTATAGGAGGGCAAGAGACCCAGTACTTC
>TRBV28|NA|NA|TRBJ2-7
CASSDGTADYEQYF
TGTGCCAGCAGTGACGGGACTGCGGACTACGAGCAGTACTTC
>TRBV12-5|TRBD1|NA|TRBJ1-2
CASGLQGAPPKNF
TGTGCTAGTGGTCTTCAGGGGGCGCCCCCGAAAAACTTC
>TRBV6-5|NA|NA|TRBJ1-1
CASSQQSPMNTEAFF
TGTGCCAGCAGTCAACAGAGTCCTATGAACACTGAAGCTTTCTTT
>TRBV5-5|TRBD1|NA|TRBJ2-7
CASSLGRDRAYEQYF
TGTGCCAGCAGCTTGGGTCGGGACAGGGCCTACGAGCAGTACTTC
>TRBV24-1|NA|NA|TRBJ2-1
CATSDSGREAYNEQFF
TGTGCCACCAGTGATTCGGGCAGGGAAGCCTACAATGAGCAGTTCTTC
>TRBV3-1/TRBV3-2|NA|few|TRBJ1-2
CASRKGGDNGYTF
TGTGCCAGCAGGAAAGGAGGCGACAATGGCTACACCTTC
>TRBV7-9|NA|NA|TRBJ2-6
CASSRTGLPGSGANVLTF
TGTGCCAGCAGCCGAACCGGACTCCCTGGCTCTGGGGCCAACGTCCTGACTTTC
>TRBV7-2|TRBD1|NA|TRBJ2-7
CASSLGSGGLYEQYF
TGTGCCAGCAGCTTAGGTTCAGGGGGTTTATACGAGCAGTACTTC
>TRBV9|TRBD2|NA|TRBJ2-3
CASSVTSADTQYF
TGTGCCAGCAGCGTAACTAGCGCGGATACGCAGTATTTT
>TRBV18|NA|NA|TRBJ2-3
CASSPVADTQYF
TGTGCCAGCTCACCGGTAGCAGATACGCAGTATTTT
>TRBV14|TRBD1|NA|TRBJ1-4
CASSRQGGEKLFF
TGTGCCAGCAGCCGACAGGGGGGTGAAAAACTGTTTTTT